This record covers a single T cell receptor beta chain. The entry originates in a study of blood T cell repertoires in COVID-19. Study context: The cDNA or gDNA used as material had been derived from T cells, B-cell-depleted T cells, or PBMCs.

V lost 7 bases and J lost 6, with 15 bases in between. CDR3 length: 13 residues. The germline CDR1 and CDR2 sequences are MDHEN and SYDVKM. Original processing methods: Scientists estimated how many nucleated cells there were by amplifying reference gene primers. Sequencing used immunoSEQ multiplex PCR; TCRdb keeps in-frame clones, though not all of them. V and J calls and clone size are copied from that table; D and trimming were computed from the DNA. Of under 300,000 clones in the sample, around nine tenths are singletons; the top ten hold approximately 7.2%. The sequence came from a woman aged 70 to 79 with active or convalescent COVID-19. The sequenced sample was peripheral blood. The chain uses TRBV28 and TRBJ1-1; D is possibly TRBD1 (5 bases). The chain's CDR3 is CASTPGGTPEAFF. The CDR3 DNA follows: TGTGCCAGCACCCCGGGGGGGACTCCTGAAGCTTTCTTT.